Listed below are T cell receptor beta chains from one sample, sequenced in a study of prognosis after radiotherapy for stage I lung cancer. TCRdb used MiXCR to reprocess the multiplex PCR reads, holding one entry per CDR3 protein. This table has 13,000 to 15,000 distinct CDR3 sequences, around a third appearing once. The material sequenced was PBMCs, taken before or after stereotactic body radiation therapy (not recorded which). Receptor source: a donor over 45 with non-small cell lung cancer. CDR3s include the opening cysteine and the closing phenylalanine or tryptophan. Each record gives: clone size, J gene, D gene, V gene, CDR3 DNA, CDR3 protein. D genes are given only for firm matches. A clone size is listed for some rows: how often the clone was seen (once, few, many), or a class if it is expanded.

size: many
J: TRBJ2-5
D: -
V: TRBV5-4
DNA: TGTGCCAGCAGCTTGACAGGGATAGTAGAGACCCAGTACTTC
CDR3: CASSLTGIVETQYF

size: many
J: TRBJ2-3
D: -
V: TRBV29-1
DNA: TGCAGCGTCTTTCAAGGTGACGGGACGCAGTATTTT
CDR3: CSVFQGDGTQYF

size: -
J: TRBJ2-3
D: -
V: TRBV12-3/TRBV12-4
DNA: TGTGCCAGCAGACCCGTTAGGGGTCGAACAGATACGCAGTATTTT
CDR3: CASRPVRGRTDTQYF

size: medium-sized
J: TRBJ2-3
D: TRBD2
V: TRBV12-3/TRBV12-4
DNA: TGTGCCAGCAGCCCGACTAGCGGGCTCACAGATACGCAGTATTTT
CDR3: CASSPTSGLTDTQYF

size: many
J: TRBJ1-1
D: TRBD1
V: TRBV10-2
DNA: TGCGCCAGCAGTCCCCCCAGGGGGCTGGGCACTGAAGCTTTCTTT
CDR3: CASSPPRGLGTEAFF

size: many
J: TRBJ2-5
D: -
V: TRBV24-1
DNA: TGTGCCACCAGTGATTATGGCGACGTCGTCGAGACCCAGTACTTC
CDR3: CATSDYGDVVETQYF

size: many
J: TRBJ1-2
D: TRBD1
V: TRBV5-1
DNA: TGCGCCAGCAGCTTGACAGGGGACTATGGCTACACCTTC
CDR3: CASSLTGDYGYTF

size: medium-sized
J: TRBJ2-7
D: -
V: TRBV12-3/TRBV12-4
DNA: TGTGCCAGCAGTTTACTCTCCTCCTACGAGCAGTACTTC
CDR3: CASSLLSSYEQYF

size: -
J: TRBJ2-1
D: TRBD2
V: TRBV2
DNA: TGTGCCAGCCGACGGGAGGAGGGGCCCAATGAGCAGTTCTTC
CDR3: CASRREEGPNEQFF

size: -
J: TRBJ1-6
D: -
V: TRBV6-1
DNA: TGTGCCAGCAGTGAGAAAGTGTGGGTTAGTGCTTCACCCCTCCACTTC
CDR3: CASSEKVWVSASPLHF

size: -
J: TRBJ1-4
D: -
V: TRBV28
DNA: TGTGCCAGGAGTCCGGCGCAGGGCGAAGGAAAACTGTTTTTT
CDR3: CARSPAQGEGKLFF

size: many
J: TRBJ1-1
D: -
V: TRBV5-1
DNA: TGCGCCAGCAGTCCCCGTGGGGGGGGTTCGGACACTGAAGCTTTCTTT
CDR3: CASSPRGGGSDTEAFF

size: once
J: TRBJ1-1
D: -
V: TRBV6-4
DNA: TGTGCCAGCAGCCTGGGGCGACTTTTTTCTCTAGCTTTCTTT
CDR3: CASSLGRLFSLAFF

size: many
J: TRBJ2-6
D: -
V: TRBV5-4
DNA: TGTGCCAGCAGCTTGGTGGGGTCTGGGGCCAACGTCCTGACTTTC
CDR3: CASSLVGSGANVLTF

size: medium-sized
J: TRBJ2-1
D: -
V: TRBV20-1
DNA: TGCAGTGCTAGACACCAGAAGGGTTACAATGAGCAGTTCTTC
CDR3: CSARHQKGYNEQFF

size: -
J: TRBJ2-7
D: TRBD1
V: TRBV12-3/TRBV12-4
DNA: TGTGCCAGTTCCCATGGCCGACAGGGTGAGCAGTACTTC
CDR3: CASSHGRQGEQYF

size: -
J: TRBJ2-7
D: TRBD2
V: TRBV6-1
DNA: TGTGCCAGCAGTACTAGCGGGAGGGAACGGATCGAGCAGTACTTC
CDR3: CASSTSGRERIEQYF

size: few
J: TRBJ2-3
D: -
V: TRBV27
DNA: TGTGCCACTTCTTCCTCTGGGACAGATACGCAGTATTTT
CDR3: CATSSSGTDTQYF

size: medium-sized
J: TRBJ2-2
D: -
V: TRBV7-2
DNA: TGTGCCAGCAGCTTACTAGAAGGGACCGGGGAGCTGTTTTTT
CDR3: CASSLLEGTGELFF

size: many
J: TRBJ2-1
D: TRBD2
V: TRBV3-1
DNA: TGTGCCAGCAGCCAATTACTAGCGGGAGAAAGTGAGCAGTTCTTC
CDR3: CASSQLLAGESEQFF

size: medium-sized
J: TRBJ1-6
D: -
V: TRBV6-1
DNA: TGTGCCAGCAGCACGTGGGGCTATAATTCACCCCTCCACTTT
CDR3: CASSTWGYNSPLHF

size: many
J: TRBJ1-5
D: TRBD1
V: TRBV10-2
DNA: TGCGCCACCCTGGGACAGGGGAACAATCAGCCCCAGCATTTT
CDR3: CATLGQGNNQPQHF

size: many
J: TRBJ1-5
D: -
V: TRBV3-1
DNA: TGTGCCAGCAGCCAAGGTACGAGCTGGGGACAACAGCATTTT
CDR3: CASSQGTSWGQQHF

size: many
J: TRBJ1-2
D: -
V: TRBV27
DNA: TGTGCCAGCAGTTTAGGGGTAGCCTATGGCTACACCTTC
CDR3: CASSLGVAYGYTF

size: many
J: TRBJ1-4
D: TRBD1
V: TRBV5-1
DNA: TGCGCCAGCAGCTGGGGAGGGGGCTCGGATGAAAAACTGTTTTTT
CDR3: CASSWGGGSDEKLFF

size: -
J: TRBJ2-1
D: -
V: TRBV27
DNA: TGTGCCAGCAGTAGACTGACTAGGAGTTCCTACAATGAGCAGTTCTTC
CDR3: CASSRLTRSSYNEQFF

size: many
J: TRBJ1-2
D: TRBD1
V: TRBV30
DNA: TGTGCCTGGAGAAGGGACAGCTATGGCTACACCTTC
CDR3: CAWRRDSYGYTF